Presented here are 10 T cell receptor beta chains from one specimen sequenced in a study of T cell repertoires in cytomegalovirus infection. TCRdb re-called the reads with MiXCR, one entry per CDR3 protein. The repertoire holds around 240,000 distinct CDR3 sequences, with about 20% as singletons. The sample consisted of CD8+ T cells from PBMCs. Receptor source: a human donor in good health (CMV status not recorded). Some clones in this sample may be carry-over from other donors' samples.

In this sample, this clonotype turned up once. The chain has TRBV9 and TRBJ1-1, with D possibly TRBD1 on 6 matching bases. Per germline, CDR1 SGDLS and CDR2 YYNGEE. V lost 6 bases, J lost 2 bases, and 11 bases lay in between. The CDR3 sequence is 13 residues long. The CDR3 DNA reads TGTGCCAGCACCCGACAGGAAAACACTGAAGCTTTCTTT. As protein: CASTRQENTEAFF.

This clonotype was counted only a few times. The chain has TRBV6-5 and TRBJ2-6; D not resolved. The CDR3 extends over 16 amino acids. Germline assignment: CDR1 MNHEY and CDR2 SVGAGI. The V and J ends lost 5 bases and 0 bases respectively, with 11 bases between them. CDR3 nucleotides: TGTGCCAGCAGTCCCGGCCAGCCCTCTGGGGCCAACGTCCTGACTTTC. Encoded protein: CASSPGQPSGANVLTF.

This clonotype was picked up a small number of times. V and J are TRBV7-9 and TRBJ2-6; a possible D gene is TRBD1 (5 bases). CDR3 length: 17 amino acids. CDR1 is SEHNR and CDR2 is FQNEAQ in the germline V gene (reference sequence). Trimming took 5 bases from V and 0 from J, leaving 14 bases between them. CDR3 amino acids: CASSPRAPNSGANVLTF. CDR3 sequence (DNA): TGTGCCAGCAGCCCCAGGGCCCCGAACTCTGGGGCCAACGTCCTGACTTTC.

This rearrangement joins TRBV10-3 to TRBJ2-2, with no clear D. Germline CDR1 and CDR2: ENHRY and SYGVKD. This CDR3 spans 13 amino acids. Trimming took off 3 bases at V and 2 bases at J, with 4 bases between the two ends. CDR3 nucleotide sequence: TGTGCCATCAGTGACAGCAACACCGGGGAGCTGTTTTTT. Translating gives CAISDSNTGELFF.

CDR3 sequence: CASSSVFSPLHF. The CDR3 DNA reads as TGTGCCAGCAGCTCTGTGTTCTCACCCCTCCACTTT. The chain links TRBV7-3 to TRBJ1-6; D ambiguous. This CDR3 region has 12 residues. V was clipped by 4 bases and J by 10 bases, with 8 bases between them. CDR1 is SGHTA, CDR2 FQGTGA, per germline.

The V gene is TRBV28, the J gene TRBJ2-7; 9 nucleotides match TRBD1. Germline CDR1 reads MDHEN; CDR2 reads SYDVKM. The ends lost 3 bases at V and 7 bases at J; junction bases unmatched: 13. The CDR3 runs to 16 residues. The CDR3 DNA reads TGTGCCAGCAGTTTCCCCCGGGGACAGGGAGAAACGGAGCAGTACTTC. Protein sequence: CASSFPRGQGETEQYF.

This clonotype was counted many times. The rearrangement uses TRBV28 and TRBJ1-3; weak D call: TRBD1 (5 bases). CDR1 and CDR2 (germline): MDHEN, SYDVKM. This CDR3 is built from 14 residues. The V and J ends lost 4 bases and 2 bases respectively, with 9 bases between them. As DNA, the CDR3 is TGTGCCAGCAGTTCGACAGTCCCTGGAAACACCATATATTTT. Encoded protein: CASSSTVPGNTIYF.

This clonotype was recorded many times. This chain links TRBV7-6 with TRBJ2-7, with D maybe TRBD1 (6 bases). CDR1 and CDR2 (germline): SGHVS, FNYEAQ. The CDR3 is 14 amino acids. The ends were cut back, 2 bases at V and 3 bases at J, with 11 bases in the middle. The CDR3 spells CASSLFQGNYEQYF. The CDR3 nucleotides read TGTGCCAGCAGCTTATTCCAGGGGAACTACGAGCAGTACTTC.

For the CDR3, the DNA is TGTGCCAGCACGGACAGGGGAGCTTCCTACGAGCAGTACTTC. It encodes CASTDRGASYEQYF. The chain employs TRBV5-3 and TRBJ2-7; 9 positions match TRBD1. TRBV5-3 is identified as an open reading frame with a role that is uncertain. V lost 8 bases and J lost 1; bases outside the gene matches: 7. The CDR3 is 14 residues long.

This clonotype was found many times. The chain uses TRBV6-2 or TRBV6-3 and TRBJ2-1; D call uncertain. This CDR3 is built from 13 residues. V was clipped by 3 bases and J by 4 bases, with 7 bases between them. Germline CDR1 reads MNHEY; CDR2 reads SVGEGT. The CDR3 here is CASSYLGYNEQFF. DNA of the CDR3: TGTGCCAGCAGTTATCTGGGGTACAATGAGCAGTTCTTC.